This T cell receptor (beta chain) originates from a study of blood T cell repertoires in COVID-19. Here immunoSEQ multiplex PCR was the method, and the copy in TCRdb shows in-frame clones only, minus some. The table shows about 190,000 clones, with more than 85% occurring only once. Only a few counts were recorded for this clone. There are 17 residues in the CDR3. V was pared by 0 bases and J by 1 base, with 19 bases between. Germline loops: CDR1 GTSNPN, CDR2 SVGIG (reference sequence). The sample taken for sequencing was peripheral blood. The TCR originated in a young man with acute or convalescent COVID-19. The genes are TRBV30 and TRBJ2-7; D is perhaps TRBD2 (7 bases). Written as DNA, the CDR3 is TGTGCCTGGAGTGTGCGTCTGGGGGGGCTGGAATCCTACGAGCAGTACTTC. It codes for CAWSVRLGGLESYEQYF.